This entry is about one T cell receptor (beta chain). TCRdb's table, derived via immunoSEQ multiplex PCR, lists solely in-frame clones and lacks some. The sample holds some 59,000 clones, 80% to 85% seen once. The source of the sample is a study of blood T cell repertoires in COVID-19. Germline V gene data show CDR1 as SGHAT and CDR2 as FQNNGV. Trimming shortened V by 2 bases and J by 7 bases, and 14 bases separated the two germline ends. This CDR3 comprises 15 residues. The clonotype originates from a man aged 25 to 40 with COVID-19, enrolled during active disease. The sequencing sample was made of peripheral blood. V usage is TRBV11-2 and J usage is TRBJ2-2; D is perhaps TRBD1 (6 bases). CDR3 protein: CASSLLGGPGGELFF. The CDR3, as DNA: TGTGCCAGCAGCTTACTAGGGGGACCGGGCGGGGAGCTGTTTTTT.